Below are 5 T cell receptor beta chains sequenced from a single sample in a study of cytomegalovirus exposure and HLA in healthy donors. Amplification used 60 Vbeta primers and 13 Jbeta primers. Generated by immunoSEQ multiplex PCR, the TCRdb table keeps only in-frame clones and is missing some. This table holds about 68,000 clones, more than 80% found once. The material sequenced was PBMCs. These receptors came from a human donor in good health.

J is TRBJ1-2 and V is TRBV7-2; possibly TRBD1 for D (6 bases). The V end lost 2 bases, the J end lost 3 bases, and 10 bases lay between the germline ends. This CDR3 spans 14 amino acids. In germline, CDR1 is SGHTA, CDR2 FQGNSA. CDR3 bases: TGTGCCAGCAGCTTAAGAGGACAGTACTATGGCTACACCTTC. This translates into CASSLRGQYYGYTF.

The chain is built from TRBV4-3 and TRBJ2-5; the match to TRBD1 covers 7 bases. The DNA end is a closer match to TRBJ2-7, so the J assignment may be wrong. There are 15 residues in the CDR3. CDR1 is LGHNA and CDR2 is YSLEER in the germline V gene. As DNA, the CDR3 is TGCGCCAGCAGCCACGTTACAGGGGTTGGGTACGAGCAGTACTTC. Its protein product is CASSHVTGVGYEQYF.

The chain employs TRBV10-2 and TRBJ1-2, with D tentatively TRBD1 (5 bases). CDR1 is WSHSY and CDR2 is SAAADI in the germline V gene. Trimming took 6 bases from V and 4 from J, leaving 21 bases between them. This CDR3 region has 16 residues. CDR3 region: CASRPLRGEDGYGYTF. CDR3 coding DNA: TGCGCCAGCAGGCCGTTGCGGGGGGAAGACGGCTATGGCTACACCTTC.

CDR3 DNA: TGCGCCAGCAGCTTGGGGAGCAGCGAGCAGTACTTC. Protein product: CASSLGSSEQYF. The chain carries TRBV5-1 and TRBJ2-7; D not resolved. This CDR3 is built from 12 residues. Germline assignment: CDR1 SGHRS and CDR2 YFSETQ. Trimming removed 0 bases from V and 6 bases from J, with 7 bases in between.

The V gene is TRBV9, the J gene TRBJ2-3, with TRBD2 identical over 14 bases. The CDR3 totals 16 residues. Germline lookup yields CDR1 SGDLS and CDR2 YYNGEE. The ends lost 4 bases at V and 6 bases at J; junction bases unmatched: 7. CDR3 loop: CASSPTSGGAWDTQYF. The CDR3 coding sequence is TGTGCCAGCAGCCCGACTAGCGGGGGGGCGTGGGATACGCAGTATTTT.